Following are 2 T cell receptor beta chains from one sample sequenced in a study of vaccination and CD4 T cells after COVID-19. Treatment indicated: roughly 10-day PBMC culture with coronavirus spike peptide pools or control peptides (ViraFEST assay). The unexposed donor's CD4+ T cells were collected before the COVID-19 pandemic (2011-2018). Their antigen targets remain unknown. With the Oncomine TCR Beta short-read assay, DNA from cultured CD4+ T cells was sequenced. It was from cultured CD4+ T cells that genomic DNA was extracted. TCRdb re-analysed the PCR reads in MiXCR, keeping a single row per CDR3 protein. Here the sample spans more than 8,500 distinct CDR3 sequences, around 41% being singletons. Sequenced: CD4+ T cells from blood, cultured in vitro. The origin of the receptors is a human donor in good health.

The sample holds a few counts of this clonotype. The chain uses TRBV7-2 and TRBJ1-2, with 9 bases fitting TRBD1. V lost 5 bases to trimming and J lost 6 bases; unmatched junction nucleotides: 7. CDR1 is SGHTA, CDR2 FQGNSA, per germline. The length of the CDR3 is 14 residues. CDR3 residues: CASSPTGGGNGYTF. The DNA for the CDR3 is TGTGCCAGCAGCCCAACAGGGGGCGGTAATGGCTACACCTTC.

This clonotype was counted once. CDR3 DNA: TGTGCCAGCAGTTGGAGGTTTGATCCCGACGTCGGTTCACCCCTCCACTTT. As protein: CASSWRFDPDVGSPLHF. This chain links TRBV6-5 with TRBJ1-6; D ambiguous. V was cut by 4 bases and J by 9 bases, with 22 bases left in between. The CDR3 runs to 17 residues. Germline assignment: CDR1 MNHEY and CDR2 SVGAGI.